These 22 T cell receptor beta chains came from one sample sequenced in a study of cytotoxic CD8 clonotypes in ibrutinib-treated CLL. This table comes from immunoSEQ multiplex PCR, and its TCRdb copy is limited to in-frame clones, with some not included. The table shows about 160,000 clones, with roughly 80% occurring only once. This specimen consisted of PBMCs, obtained after 12 months of ibrutinib treatment. The receptors here all came from a human donor with chronic lymphocytic leukemia.

The V and J genes are TRBV7-3 and TRBJ2-3; 14 bases align to TRBD2. Per germline, CDR1 SGHTA and CDR2 FQGTGA. The CDR3 consists of 17 residues. J lost 3 bases, V lost 4 bases, and 6 bases had no gene match. The CDR3 bases are TGTGCCAGCAGCTCGCGGACTAGCGGGAGGATGACAGATACGCAGTATTTT. Translated, it gives CASSSRTSGRMTDTQYF.

This clone was seen a handful of times. V gene TRBV27 combines with J gene TRBJ2-3, with TRBD2 matching 10 bases. Germline V lookup: CDR1 MNHEY, CDR2 SMNVEV (reference sequence). The CDR3 runs 14 residues. V trimming: 4 bases; J trimming: 4 bases; junction bases outside the gene matches: 2. Here the CDR3 DNA reads TGTGCCAGCAGTTCAGCGGGAGGGGCAGATACGCAGTATTTT. This codes for CASSSAGGADTQYF.

This rearrangement joins TRBV6-6 to TRBJ1-2; D is possibly TRBD1 (6 bases). Germline-derived CDR1 and CDR2 are MNHNY and SVGAGI (reference sequence). V lost 2 bases, J lost 0 bases, and 10 bases lay in between. CDR3 size: 15 residues. The CDR3 reads CASSYTNRANYGYTF. In DNA form, the CDR3 reads TGTGCCAGCAGTTACACCAACAGGGCTAACTATGGCTACACCTTC.

The V and J genes are TRBV6-6 and TRBJ2-2, with D uncertain. CDR1 and CDR2 (germline): MNHNY, SVGAGI (reference sequence). V lost 4 bases and J 6 bases, leaving 15 bases between the germline ends. The length of the CDR3 is 15 residues. DNA of the CDR3: TGTGCCAGCAGTTCGAGGCCTAGAGGCGCCGGGGAGCTGTTTTTT. Translating it yields CASSSRPRGAGELFF.

The chain employs TRBV30 and TRBJ1-1, with D uncertain. The CDR3 has 11 amino acids. Trimming left V 3 bases short and J 7 bases short, with 9 bases between. Germline V gives CDR1 GTSNPN, CDR2 SVGIG (reference sequence). The CDR3 region is CAWRFHGEAFF. The DNA for the CDR3 is TGTGCCTGGAGGTTCCACGGTGAAGCTTTCTTT.

Regarding this clone: One end of the junction varies from germline; a read error may be responsible. This chain uses TRBV4-2 with TRBJ2-1; 11 nucleotides line up with TRBD2. This CDR3 contains 12 residues. Germline V gene lookup returns CDR1 LGHNA and CDR2 YNFKEQ. Here the CDR3 reads CASRERPGLAVF. Written as DNA, the CDR3 is TGTGCCAGCAGAGAACGACCGGGACTAGCGGTCTTC.

The chain uses TRBV7-2 and TRBJ2-2; D may be TRBD1 (6 bases). Germline lookup yields CDR1 SGHTA and CDR2 FQGNSA. V was clipped by 5 bases and J by 6 bases, with 16 bases between them. This CDR3 region has 15 residues. CDR3 sequence: CASSLTWGLAGELFF. Here the CDR3 DNA reads TGTGCCAGCAGCCTTACTTGGGGGCTAGCCGGGGAGCTGTTTTTT.

The CDR3, as DNA: TGTGCCAGTGGGAACACCGGGGAGCTGTTTTTT. This codes for CASGNTGELFF. The chain combines TRBV19 with TRBJ2-2; D not resolved. Germline V lookup: CDR1 LNHDA, CDR2 SQIVND (reference sequence). The V gene lost 8 bases and the J gene lost 1 base, with 2 bases spanning the gap. The CDR3 length is 11 residues.

The V call is TRBV28, the J call TRBJ1-2; unclear D gene. V lost 4 bases and J 6 bases, leaving 18 bases between the germline ends. This CDR3 region has 15 residues. Germline V lookup: CDR1 MDHEN, CDR2 SYDVKM. The CDR3 is CASSSYPPGFDGYTF. The CDR3 DNA reads TGTGCCAGCAGTTCCTACCCCCCGGGGTTTGATGGCTACACCTTC.

V gene TRBV6-5 combines with J gene TRBJ1-5; 7 bases line up with TRBD1. The CDR3 length is 15 residues. With 4 bases clipped from V and 2 bases from J, the junction kept 5 bases outside the gene matches. The germline V gene has CDR1 MNHEY and CDR2 SVGAGI. CDR3 sequence: CASSSQGVGNQPQHF. The CDR3 DNA sequence: TGTGCCAGCAGTTCCCAGGGGGTCGGCAATCAGCCCCAGCATTTT.

The gene calls are TRBV28 and TRBJ2-3, with D possibly being TRBD1 (6 bases). Trimming stripped 4 bases from V and 0 bases from J, with 14 bases between. The V gene's germline CDR1 is MDHEN and CDR2 SYDVKM. CDR3 size: 16 residues. The CDR3 sequence is CASSSFGQTSTDTQYF. Written as DNA, the CDR3 is TGTGCCAGCAGTTCCTTTGGACAGACTAGCACAGATACGCAGTATTTT.

The rearrangement uses TRBV6-5 and TRBJ2-7, with 7 bases aligning to TRBD1. CDR1 is MNHEY and CDR2 is SVGAGI in the germline V gene. J gave up 4 bases and V 6 bases, and 12 bases lay outside the gene matches. The CDR3 sequence is 15 residues long. For the CDR3, the DNA is TGTGCCAGCAGCCCGGTTTGGGCAGGGGGTTACGAGCAGTACTTC. Translating gives CASSPVWAGGYEQYF.

The genes are TRBV28 and TRBJ1-5; D possibly corresponds to TRBD1 (6 bases). The V and J ends lost 4 bases and 6 bases respectively, with 13 bases between them. Germline CDR1 reads MDHEN; CDR2 reads SYDVKM. The CDR3 spans 14 residues. This CDR3 is CASSSRGLGQPQHF. CDR3 nucleotides: TGTGCCAGCAGTTCCAGGGGTTTAGGTCAGCCCCAGCATTTT. Complete variable domain (other parts from reference TRBV28 and TRBJ1-5): DVKVTQSSRYLVKRTGEKVFLECVQDMDHENMFWYRQDPGLGLRLIYFSYDVKMKEKGDIPEGYSVSREKKERFSLILESASTNQTSMYLCASSSRGLGQPQHFGDGTRLSIL.

The chain combines TRBV7-2 with TRBJ1-1; no clear D gene. The CDR3 totals 16 residues. With 2 bases removed from V and 1 base from J, the gap between germline ends came to 14 bases. CDR1 is SGHTA, CDR2 FQGNSA, per germline. CDR3 region: CASSLMTSGKNTEAFF. The CDR3 DNA is TGTGCCAGCAGCTTAATGACCTCCGGTAAGAACACTGAAGCTTTCTTT.

This rearrangement joins TRBV9 to TRBJ1-1; 8 nucleotides agree with TRBD1. The CDR3 extends over 13 amino acids. Per germline, CDR1 SGDLS and CDR2 YYNGEE. Losses at the gene ends were 7 bases for V and 2 bases for J; bases not matched to a gene: 4. CDR3 in amino acids: CASDRGSNTEAFF. CDR3 nucleotide sequence: TGTGCCAGCGACAGGGGTAGTAACACTGAAGCTTTCTTT.

The chain has TRBV27 and TRBJ2-1; possible D gene TRBD2, 7 bases. CDR1 and CDR2 from the germline V gene are MNHEY and SMNVEV (reference sequence). The V gene lost 5 bases and the J gene lost 0 bases, with 14 bases spanning the gap. The CDR3 runs to 16 residues. The CDR3 DNA reads as TGTGCCAGCAGTCCCGGGGGGCGGAGCTCCTACAATGAGCAGTTCTTC. Translated: CASSPGGRSSYNEQFF.

This clone was detected once. The chain recombines TRBV7-9 with TRBJ1-5; D gene ambiguous. The CDR3 extends over 15 amino acids. V dropped 3 bases and J dropped 0 bases, with 9 bases sitting between them. The V gene's germline CDR1 is SEHNR and CDR2 FQNEAQ (reference sequence). CDR3 sequence (DNA): TGTGCCAGCAGCTTGGGAGAACATAGCAATCAGCCCCAGCATTTT. Its translation is CASSLGEHSNQPQHF. The variable domain in full, with the rest retrieved from reference TRBV7-9 and TRBJ1-5, is DTGVSQNPRHKITKRGQNVTFRCDPISEHNRLYWYRQTLGQGPEFLTYFQNEAQLEKSRLLSDRFSAERPKGSFSTLEIQRTEQGDSAMYLCASSLGEHSNQPQHFGDGTRLSIL.

The chain employs TRBV5-8 and TRBJ1-6, with 7 bases aligning to TRBD1. The CDR3 runs to 19 residues. V gave up 3 bases and J gave up 5 bases; unmatched junction bases: 17. Germline V CDR1 and CDR2: SGHTS, YDEGEE. The CDR3 DNA follows: TGTGCCAGCAGCTCGCTGGGGACAGTATACCCTCAGAATAATTCACCCCTCCACTTT. This translates into CASSSLGTVYPQNNSPLHF.

This clone was seen a single time. V and J are TRBV5-1 and TRBJ2-1; 11 nucleotides align to TRBD2. The CDR3 runs to 16 residues. Germline V lookup: CDR1 SGHRS, CDR2 YFSETQ. The ends lost 4 bases at V and 5 bases at J; junction bases unmatched: 8. CDR3 protein: CASSIVAGGLNNEQFF. The DNA for the CDR3 is TGCGCCAGCAGCATAGTAGCGGGGGGGTTGAACAATGAGCAGTTCTTC.

The chain has TRBV30 and TRBJ1-5, with D uncertain. The CDR3 extends over 15 amino acids. With 0 bases removed from V and 1 base from J, the gap between germline ends came to 10 bases. The V gene's germline CDR1 is GTSNPN and CDR2 SVGIG (reference sequence). The CDR3 DNA sequence: TGTGCCTGGAGTGTAAAGGCAGTAAGCAATCAGCCCCAGCATTTT. It codes for CAWSVKAVSNQPQHF.

The genes are TRBV28 and TRBJ1-6; D not certain. The CDR3 spans 18 residues. Germline CDR1 is MDHEN and CDR2 is SYDVKM. V was cut by 3 bases and J by 1 base, with 16 bases left in between. The chain's CDR3 is CASSFAGPIGSYNSPLHF. The CDR3 DNA reads TGTGCCAGCAGTTTTGCCGGGCCGATCGGATCCTATAATTCACCCCTCCACTTT.

This chain joins TRBV5-1 and TRBJ2-1; 10 nucleotides align to TRBD1. V lost 4 bases to trimming and J lost 0 bases; unmatched junction nucleotides: 22. Germline CDR1 reads SGHRS; CDR2 reads YFSETQ. The CDR3 is 22 residues long. The CDR3 loop reads CASSESGQGLGVAESSYNEQFF. CDR3 DNA sequence: TGCGCCAGCAGCGAATCGGGACAGGGGCTGGGGGTAGCGGAGAGCTCCTACAATGAGCAGTTCTTC.